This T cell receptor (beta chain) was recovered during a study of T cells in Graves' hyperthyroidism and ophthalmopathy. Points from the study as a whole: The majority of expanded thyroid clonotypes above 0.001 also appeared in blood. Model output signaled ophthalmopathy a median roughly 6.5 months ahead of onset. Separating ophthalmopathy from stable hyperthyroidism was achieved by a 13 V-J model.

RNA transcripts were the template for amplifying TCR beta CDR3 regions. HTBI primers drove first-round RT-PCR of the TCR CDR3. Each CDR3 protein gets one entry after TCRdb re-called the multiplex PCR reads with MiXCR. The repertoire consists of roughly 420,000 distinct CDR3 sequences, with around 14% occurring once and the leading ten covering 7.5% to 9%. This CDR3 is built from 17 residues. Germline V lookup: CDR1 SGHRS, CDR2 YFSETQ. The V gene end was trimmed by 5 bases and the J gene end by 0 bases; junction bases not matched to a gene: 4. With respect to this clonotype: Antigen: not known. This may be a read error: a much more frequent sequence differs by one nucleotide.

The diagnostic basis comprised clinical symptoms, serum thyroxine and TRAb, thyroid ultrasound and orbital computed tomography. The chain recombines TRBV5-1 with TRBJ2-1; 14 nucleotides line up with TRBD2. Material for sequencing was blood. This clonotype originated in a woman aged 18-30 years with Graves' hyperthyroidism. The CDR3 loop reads CASRWGTSGSSYNEQFF. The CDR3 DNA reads TGCGCCAGCAGGTGGGGGACTAGCGGGAGCTCCTACAATGAGCAGTTCTTC.